This T cell receptor (beta chain) was captured in a study of identical twins' blood T cells (dated by TCRdb to 2012 to 2014). As for the study more broadly: Around 50 million Illumina reads were obtained across some twelve libraries, comprising six alpha-chain and six beta-chain libraries. TCR alpha and beta chain repertoires of three pairs of monozygous twins were compared using next-generation sequencing to assess genetic influence on repertoire formation.

What the work shows at the level of the full study, not this receptor alone: Independent studies were stated to be required to validate the proposed role of the TCRalpha J segment in MHC recognition during thymic selection. How many CDR3 clonotypes two donors shared depended mainly on the product of their cloneset sizes, and the twins did not clearly stray from this trend. Among the most abundant TCRbeta clonotypes, each donor shared more CDR3 sequences with her twin than with unrelated donors. V gene usage was reported to be markedly more similar within twin pairs than between unrelated donors, even among non-selected out-of-frame TCRbeta clonotypes. Because the twins were raised together, environmental influences could not be ruled out as an explanation for the similarity between twins.

Turning to this clonotype: Its cognate antigen has yet to be identified. The record has no base qualities; no much larger clone is one base away.

Receptors were amplified or captured by 5' RACE. Sequencing was performed on an Illumina Genome Analyzer IIx. RNA-based TCR cDNA libraries were prepared by a previously described protocol with several modifications. To prevent cross-contamination, sample-specific barcodes were added to both ends of each TCR cDNA library during cDNA synthesis and amplification. As for the original processing: Each individual had between about 90,000 and nearly 500,000 identified clonotypes, and each library contained roughly 2 to 4 million CDR3-containing reads. Reads with improper barcode index combinations were discarded, after which clonesets were built for each library with the MiTCR software. MiTCR filtered or rescued low-quality reads and corrected PCR and sequencing errors when assembling CDR3 clonotypes. Artificial out-of-frame clonotypes were removed by being mapped to in-frame sequences, with one indel in the CDR3 allowed. Similarity in V and J gene usage between donors was calculated as the Jensen-Shannon divergence divided by the mean entropy. TCRdb itself trimmed the public reads at Q25 with fastp, ran MiXCR and retained productive beta chains. Rows are unified per CDR3 protein, each entry keeping the most common DNA and genes. These V and J calls derive from TCRdb rather than the authors' analysis. This sample holds 400,000 or so distinct CDR3 sequences; roughly 30% were observed only once. The top ten hold roughly 6.1% of the sample.

Clipping removes 6 bases from V and 4 bases from J, with 8 as the unmatched junction base count. The germline V gene encodes CDR1 SGHTA and CDR2 FQGNSA. Taken from cysteine to phenylalanine, the CDR3 has 14 residues. Solely the CDR3 DNA is kept, with 42 bases framed from the first base. Donors were six healthy women forming three monozygous twin pairs. All three twin pairs had been reared together, and it was thought likely that the same infectious agents and vaccines had been met by these twin pairs. TCR cDNA libraries were prepared from RNA that had been isolated from peripheral blood mononuclear cells.

The sequenced material came from PBMCs. This sequence originates from a woman aged 18-50 years in good health. The receptor chain draws on TRBV7-2 and TRBJ1-1; the junction holds 7 bases that match TRBD1. The CDR3 amino acid sequence is: CASRQGVLGTEAFF. The nucleotide sequence reads TGTGCCAGCAGGCAGGGGGTCTTGGGCACTGAAGCTTTCTTT.